These 15 T cell receptor beta chains came from one sample sequenced in a study of T cell repertoires in cytomegalovirus infection. The antigens these receptors bind are not known. TCRdb analysed the reads with MiXCR anew, one entry per CDR3 protein. This sample carries under 500,000 distinct CDR3 sequences, approximately 40% of them seen once, and the ten largest clones take about 41%. The source material was cultured PBMCs, sampled from culture after CMV antigen stimulation. Receptors originate from a human donor in good health (CMV status not recorded). Some clones in this sample may be carry-over from other donors' samples.

The chain links TRBV7-9 to TRBJ2-7; D is unclear. The V end was cut by 2 bases, the J end by 3 bases, with 14 bases between. Germline V gene data show CDR1 as SEHNR and CDR2 as FQNEAQ (reference sequence). CDR3 size: 15 residues. Written as DNA, the CDR3 is TGTGCCAGCAGCTTATTCCTCGGCAATGACTACGAGCAGTACTTC. Residues: CASSLFLGNDYEQYF. The variable domain in full, completed from reference TRBV7-9 and TRBJ2-7, reads DTGVSQNPRHKITKRGQNVTFRCDPISEHNRLYWYRQTLGQGPEFLTYFQNEAQLEKSRLLSDRFSAERPKGSFSTLEIQRTEQGDSAMYLCASSLFLGNDYEQYFGPGTRLTVT.

The chain employs TRBV7-8 and TRBJ2-7, with D hard to call. V was shortened by 5 bases and J by 2 bases, with 16 bases between the two germline ends. The CDR3 covers 15 residues. CDR1 SGHVS and CDR2 FQNEAQ come from the germline V gene. This chain's CDR3 is CASSRRAGSPYEQYF. The CDR3 DNA reads as TGTGCCAGCAGCCGCCGCGCAGGAAGTCCCTACGAGCAGTACTTC.

The CDR3 here is CASSLDSAPYEQYF. In nucleotides, the CDR3 is TGTGCCAGCAGTTTGGATAGCGCGCCCTACGAGCAGTACTTC. The V and J genes are TRBV12-3 or TRBV12-4 and TRBJ2-7; possibly TRBD2 for D (5 bases). There are 14 residues in the CDR3. V dropped 3 bases and J dropped 2 bases, with 11 bases sitting between them.

This clonotype has only a few counts. J is TRBJ2-5 and V is TRBV4-3; TRBD2 matches at 14 bases. With 5 bases clipped from V and 5 bases from J, the junction kept 7 bases outside the gene matches. CDR1 is LGHNA, CDR2 YSLEER, per germline. This CDR3 has 16 amino acids. CDR3 sequence: CASSKFGTSGSETQYF. Here the CDR3 DNA reads TGCGCCAGCAGCAAGTTCGGGACTAGCGGGAGTGAGACCCAGTACTTC.

This chain connects TRBV7-9 to TRBJ2-3; D is tentatively TRBD1 or TRBD2 (5 bases each). In germline, CDR1 is SEHNR, CDR2 FQNEAQ (reference sequence). This CDR3 region has 12 residues. Trimming removed 5 bases from V and 14 bases from J, with 17 bases in between. Here the CDR3 reads CASSLGPGWAYF. DNA for the CDR3: TGTGCCAGCAGCCTGGGACCGGGATGGGCGTATTTT.

V gene TRBV3-1 combines with J gene TRBJ1-4; tentative D call: TRBD1 (6 bases). V lost 4 bases and J lost 7, with 16 bases in between. The CDR3 totals 15 residues. Germline CDR1 is LGHDT and CDR2 is YNNKEL (reference sequence). CDR3 loop: CASSPPGGAFEKLFF. The DNA of the CDR3 is TGTGCCAGCAGCCCCCCGGGGGGCGCGTTTGAAAAACTGTTTTTT.

This clonotype came up a few times. The CDR3 DNA reads as TGTGCCAGCAGTGAAGCGGGTCTTGGAAACACCATATATTTT. Its translation: CASSEAGLGNTIYF. This chain connects TRBV6-1 to TRBJ1-3, with D uncertain. V was shortened by 0 bases and J by 3 bases, with 6 bases between the two germline ends. CDR3 length: 14 amino acids. Germline CDR1 MNHNS, CDR2 SASEGT.

V is TRBV7-9 and J is TRBJ2-1; 10 nucleotides align to TRBD2. Per germline, CDR1 SEHNR and CDR2 FQNEAQ (reference sequence). Trimming cost V 5 bases and J 8 bases; bases outside gene matches: 6. CDR3 size: 14 residues. The CDR3 sequence: CASSVSGRPDEQFF. CDR3 DNA sequence: TGTGCCAGCAGCGTTAGCGGGAGGCCCGATGAGCAGTTCTTC. Complete variable domain (other parts from reference TRBV7-9 and TRBJ2-1): DTGVSQNPRHKITKRGQNVTFRCDPISEHNRLYWYRQTLGQGPEFLTYFQNEAQLEKSRLLSDRFSAERPKGSFSTLEIQRTEQGDSAMYLCASSVSGRPDEQFFGPGTRLTVL.

This rearrangement joins TRBV28 to TRBJ1-2; weak D call: TRBD1 (6 bases). With 2 bases removed from V and 2 bases from J, the gap between germline ends came to 21 bases. CDR1 is MDHEN, CDR2 SYDVKM, per germline. CDR3 size: 18 residues. This chain's CDR3 is CASSLRVRTVPGNYGYTF. In DNA form, the CDR3 reads TGTGCCAGCAGTTTAAGGGTTAGGACAGTCCCGGGAAACTATGGCTACACCTTC.

V gene TRBV7-2 combines with J gene TRBJ2-1; D gene unclear. Germline CDR1 and CDR2: SGHTA and FQGNSA. CDR3 size: 14 residues. Trimming removed 3 bases at V and 5 bases at J, with 11 bases between. CDR3 coding DNA: TGTGCCAGCAGCTTGCAGGCGAGCGACAATGAGCAGTTCTTC. It translates to CASSLQASDNEQFF.

This clonotype has just one count. The chain employs TRBV4-1 and TRBJ2-1; D call uncertain. The CDR3 covers 18 residues. CDR1 and CDR2 from the germline V gene are MGHRA and YSYEKL. Trimming cost V 3 bases and J 7 bases, with 25 bases left between them. The CDR3 loop is CASSQNPYKSRPDNEQFF. CDR3 sequence (DNA): TGCGCCAGCAGCCAGAACCCCTACAAGTCTAGGCCCGATAATGAGCAGTTCTTC.

This chain connects TRBV10-3 to TRBJ2-7, with 11 bases aligning to TRBD2. The CDR3 is 13 residues long. The ends lost 7 bases at V and 7 bases at J; junction bases unmatched: 6. Germline V gives CDR1 ENHRY, CDR2 SYGVKD. CDR3 sequence: CAITSGGRGEQYF. The CDR3 bases are TGTGCCATCACTAGCGGGGGGAGAGGAGAGCAGTACTTC.

The chain combines TRBV5-1 with TRBJ2-5; tentative D call: TRBD2 (5 bases). Per the germline V gene, CDR1 is SGHRS and CDR2 is YFSETQ. This CDR3 spans 15 amino acids. The V gene lost 2 bases and the J gene lost 1 base, with 12 bases spanning the gap. The CDR3 DNA reads TGCGCCAGCAGCTTCACGGGGATGGGCCAAGAGACCCAGTACTTC. Its translation is CASSFTGMGQETQYF.

The V and J genes are TRBV6-8 and TRBJ2-7; 7 positions match TRBD1. The germline V gene encodes CDR1 MNHGY and CDR2 SAAAGT. The CDR3 has 14 residues. V gave up 2 bases and J gave up 4 bases; unmatched junction bases: 5. CDR3 in amino acids: CASSYERGRYEQYF. For the CDR3, the DNA is TGTGCCAGCAGTTACGAGAGGGGGCGGTACGAGCAGTACTTC.

The V and J genes are TRBV4-2 and TRBJ2-1; 10 bases are a match to TRBD2. With 0 bases clipped from V and 12 bases from J, the junction kept 5 bases outside the gene matches. The CDR3 has 14 amino acids. Germline lookup yields CDR1 LGHNA and CDR2 YNFKEQ. CDR3 in amino acids: CASSQELAGVVQFF. DNA of the CDR3: TGTGCCAGCAGCCAAGAGCTAGCGGGAGTTGTGCAGTTCTTC.